This T cell receptor (beta chain) was profiled in a study of cytomegalovirus exposure and HLA in healthy donors. Germline-derived CDR1 and CDR2 are MDHEN and SYDVKM. The germline V and J ends were trimmed by 4 bases and 3 bases, with 9 bases remaining between them. The CDR3 is made up of 13 amino acids. PCR amplification relied on 60 Vbeta primers (plus 13 Jbeta primers). Data came from immunoSEQ multiplex PCR; TCRdb stores just in-frame clones and leaves some out. This listing includes about 33,000 clones. The gene calls are TRBV28 and TRBJ2-5; D is perhaps TRBD2 (6 bases). The TCR originated in a man aged 35 to 55 in good health and CMV-seronegative. Material: PBMCs. The CDR3 sequence is CASSSGTEETQYF. The DNA of the CDR3 is TGTGCCAGCAGTTCCGGGACTGAAGAGACCCAGTACTTC.